This T cell receptor beta chain appears in the sequencing data of a study of CD8 T cells in Susac syndrome. Study outcomes and limitations: The study recognized that the number of individuals in its TCR sequencing and HLA analysis was relatively small.

Reverse transcription of roughly 0.5 to 1 ug RNA was carried out with random hexamers. An immunoSEQ multiplex PCR amplified TCR beta CDR3 over 54 Vbeta and 13 Jbeta. From the immunoSEQ multiplex PCR reads, TCRdb called clonotypes with MiXCR, one entry per CDR3 protein. This sample has 70,000 or so distinct CDR3 sequences, with just under 95% found just once. This clonotype was detected only once. Its antigen remains unknown. This CDR3 is 17 amino acids long. Trimming took off 0 bases at V and 3 bases at J, with 18 bases between the two ends. CDR1 and CDR2 (germline): MNHEY, SVGEGT. The sample was CD8+ T cells from PBMCs. The rearrangement joins TRBV6-2 or TRBV6-3 to TRBJ2-7; D might be TRBD1 (5 bases). The origin of this receptor is a human donor with multiple sclerosis. The chain's CDR3 is CASSYSREAGMIYEQYF. In nucleotides, the CDR3 is TGTGCCAGCAGTTACTCAAGGGAAGCAGGGATGATCTACGAGCAGTACTTC.